This TCR beta chain was obtained from a study of post-analysis software for immune sequencing data. Study-wide findings and caveats: In patients, TRBV5-6, TRBV5-1 and TRBV20-1 belonged to roughly five TRBV segments found more frequently than in controls.

This CDR3 comprises 14 residues. Germline CDR1 is SEHNR and CDR2 is FQNEAQ (reference sequence). V was clipped by 4 bases and J by 7 bases, with 16 bases between them. With regard to this clonotype: Its specificity is unknown.

Unique molecular identifiers were built into the TCR beta cDNA libraries. In TCRdb, the PCR reads were re-called with MiXCR into one record per CDR3 protein. The sample holds 650,000 to 850,000 distinct CDR3 sequences, 35% to 55% seen once. Sequencing was performed on blood. The receptor was derived from a girl aged 10 to 17 with multiple sclerosis. The chain recombines TRBV7-9 with TRBJ2-5; TRBD1 or TRBD2 may be the D gene (6 bases each). The CDR3 loop is CASSSLGGRGTQYF. CDR3 DNA sequence: TGTGCCAGCAGCTCCCTAGGGGGGCGAGGGACCCAGTACTTC.